This T cell receptor beta chain was captured by sequencing in a study of T cells in Graves' hyperthyroidism and ophthalmopathy. This clonotype was observed at least ten times. What it recognizes is unknown. RNA transcripts yielded amplified TCR beta CDR3 regions. The TCR CDR3 was amplified in a first-round RT-PCR using the HTBI primer set. TCRdb used MiXCR to reprocess the multiplex PCR reads, holding one entry per CDR3 protein. The sample consists of about 460,000 distinct CDR3 sequences, approximately 23% of them appearing once. Overall study findings and caveats: Blood samples included most of the expanded thyroid clonotypes exceeding 0.001.

The CDR3 is 14 amino acids. V dropped 4 bases and J dropped 1 base, with 10 bases sitting between them. Looked up from germline, CDR1 is MNHNS and CDR2 is SASEGT. This clonotype was sampled from a woman aged 70-85 years with Graves' ophthalmopathy. What was sequenced was blood. This rearrangement joins TRBV6-1 to TRBJ1-1, with a weak D call TRBD1 (5 bases). CDR3 in DNA: TGTGCCAGCAGTGTGCAGGGTACGAACACTGAAGCTTTCTTT. Its protein product is CASSVQGTNTEAFF.